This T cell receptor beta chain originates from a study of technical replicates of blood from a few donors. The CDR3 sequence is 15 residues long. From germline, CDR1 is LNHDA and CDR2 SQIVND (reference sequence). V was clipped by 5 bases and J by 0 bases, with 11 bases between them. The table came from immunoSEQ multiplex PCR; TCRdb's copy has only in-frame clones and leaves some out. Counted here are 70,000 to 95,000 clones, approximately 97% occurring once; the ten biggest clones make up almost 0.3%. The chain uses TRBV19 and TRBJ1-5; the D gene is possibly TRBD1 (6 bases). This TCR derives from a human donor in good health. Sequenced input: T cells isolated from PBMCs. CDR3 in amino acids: CASSRTVYSNQPQHF. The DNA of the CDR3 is TGTGCCAGTAGTCGGACAGTCTATAGCAATCAGCCCCAGCATTTT.